The 30 T cell receptor beta chains in this list originate from one sample, sequenced in a study of OX40 agonist ivuxolimab in advanced cancers. Clones were read by immunoSEQ multiplex PCR, and TCRdb kept only the in-frame ones, dropping some. This table has roughly 60,000 clones, over 80% appearing once. This sample comprised CD4+ or CD8+ T cells sorted from blood, obtained in a trial of the OX40 agonist ivuxolimab. Every receptor here comes from an adult with an advanced solid tumor such as melanoma, head and neck, liver or kidney cancer.

The rearrangement links TRBV5-1 to TRBJ1-2; a weak D match, TRBD1 (6 bases). The CDR3 covers 14 residues. Trimming removed 0 bases from V and 0 bases from J, with 6 bases in between. CDR1 SGHRS and CDR2 YFSETQ come from the germline V gene. The CDR3 DNA reads TGCGCCAGCAGCTTGGGGACAGCTAACTATGGCTACACCTTC. Protein product: CASSLGTANYGYTF.

The V and J genes are TRBV10-3 and TRBJ1-3, with D hard to call. Germline CDR1 and CDR2: ENHRY and SYGVKD. This CDR3 has 15 residues. The germline V and J ends were trimmed by 3 bases and 0 bases, with 9 bases remaining between them. The CDR3 region is CAISDGQNSGNTIYF. CDR3 bases: TGTGCCATCAGTGATGGGCAGAACTCTGGAAACACCATATATTTT.

J is TRBJ2-2 and V is TRBV10-2, with D possibly being TRBD1 (5 bases). The CDR3 has 13 residues. The germline gives CDR1 WSHSY, CDR2 SAAADI. V lost 8 bases, J lost 6 bases, and 13 bases lay in between. The DNA of the CDR3 is TGCGCCAGCTACCCGCAGGGTGCCGGGGAGCTGTTTTTT. This codes for CASYPQGAGELFF.

This CDR3 is CASSEGGWQASVDGYTF. DNA of the CDR3: TGTGCCAGCAGTGAGGGCGGGTGGCAGGCGAGCGTAGATGGCTACACCTTC. The gene calls are TRBV25-1 and TRBJ1-2; D gene ambiguous. Trimming cost V 3 bases and J 6 bases, with 23 bases left between them. Germline V lookup: CDR1 MGHDK, CDR2 SYGVNS. There are 17 residues in the CDR3.

The rearrangement uses TRBV14 and TRBJ1-2, with 9 bases identical to TRBD1. The CDR3 spans 15 residues. Germline CDR1 reads SGHDN; CDR2 reads FVKESK. V was pared by 6 bases and J by 9 bases, with 14 bases of the junction left unmatched. CDR3 sequence (DNA): TGTGCCAGCAGTCTCACCGGGACAGGGTTGGGAAGCTACACCTTC. Translated: CASSLTGTGLGSYTF.

This sequence joins TRBV27 and TRBJ2-1; 10 bases fit TRBD1. The V and J ends lost 1 base and 10 bases, in that order; junction bases with no gene match: 1. Per the germline V gene, CDR1 is MNHEY and CDR2 is SMNVEV (reference sequence). CDR3 length equals 13 residues. CDR3 protein: CASSLWTGGEQFF. The CDR3 nucleotides read TGTGCCAGCAGTTTATGGACAGGGGGAGAGCAGTTCTTC.

The rearrangement joins TRBV18 to TRBJ2-5, with 12 nucleotides matching TRBD2. Germline lookup yields CDR1 KGHSH and CDR2 LQKENI. This CDR3 has 15 amino acids. The V segment lost 3 bases and the J segment 1 base; nucleotides outside the gene matches: 0. CDR3 in amino acids: CASSPTSGSQETQYF. The DNA for the CDR3 is TGTGCCAGCTCACCGACTAGCGGGAGCCAAGAGACCCAGTACTTC.

The genes are TRBV5-8 and TRBJ2-1, with 7 bases lining up with TRBD2. The CDR3 is made up of 15 amino acids. Germline V lookup: CDR1 SGHTS, CDR2 YDEGEE. The V gene end was trimmed by 4 bases and the J gene end by 6 bases; junction bases not matched to a gene: 10. CDR3 in amino acids: CASSHSGNPSNEQFF. The CDR3 nucleotides read TGTGCCAGCAGCCACAGCGGGAACCCTTCCAATGAGCAGTTCTTC.

The chain joins TRBV5-1 to TRBJ1-2, with TRBD1 matching 8 bases. This CDR3 comprises 15 residues. The V and J ends lost 3 bases and 8 bases, in that order; junction bases with no gene match: 12. The germline V gene has CDR1 SGHRS and CDR2 YFSETQ. DNA of the CDR3: TGCGCCAGCAGCTCAGGACAGGGCGGTTACGGGGGCTACACCTTC. As protein: CASSSGQGGYGGYTF.

The chain couples TRBV19 to TRBJ2-7; possible D gene TRBD2, 5 bases. V lost 3 bases and J lost 2, with 23 bases in between. Germline V gives CDR1 LNHDA, CDR2 SQIVND (reference sequence). This CDR3 has 18 amino acids. In DNA form, the CDR3 reads TGTGCCAGTAGTATTTCCTCGAGTTCTTACGCCGGGGCCTACGAGCAGTACTTC. Protein: CASSISSSSYAGAYEQYF.

The rearrangement uses TRBV5-5 and TRBJ1-1; TRBD1 might be the D (6 bases). The germline V and J ends were trimmed by 5 bases and 4 bases, with 12 bases remaining between them. The germline V gene has CDR1 SGHKS and CDR2 YYEKEE (reference sequence). The CDR3 runs to 13 residues. CDR3 loop: CASRLTGTTEAFF. The CDR3 nucleotides read TGTGCCAGCAGATTAACAGGGACCACTGAAGCTTTCTTT.

This clone was picked up one time. The gene calls are TRBV19 and TRBJ2-3; 13 nucleotides align to TRBD2. The germline V gene encodes CDR1 LNHDA and CDR2 SQIVND (reference sequence). CDR3 length equals 19 residues. V shed 0 bases, J shed 2 bases, and the junction held 8 bases outside the gene matches. CDR3 in amino acids: CASSIDIPGLAGSTDTQYF. CDR3 coding DNA: TGTGCCAGTAGTATAGATATTCCGGGACTAGCGGGGTCCACAGATACGCAGTATTTT.

The chain is built from TRBV28 and TRBJ2-2; D might be TRBD1 or TRBD2, each matching 5 bases. V was shortened by 6 bases and J by 0 bases, with 20 bases between the two germline ends. Germline CDR1 is MDHEN and CDR2 is SYDVKM. The CDR3 length is 18 residues. The CDR3 sequence: CASSPYWGRGANTGELFF. CDR3 sequence (DNA): TGTGCCAGCAGCCCATATTGGGGTAGAGGGGCGAACACCGGGGAGCTGTTTTTT. The variable domain in full, with the rest retrieved from reference TRBV28 and TRBJ2-2, is DVKVTQSSRYLVKRTGEKVFLECVQDMDHENMFWYRQDPGLGLRLIYFSYDVKMKEKGDIPEGYSVSREKKERFSLILESASTNQTSMYLCASSPYWGRGANTGELFFGEGSRLTVL.

The chain is built from TRBV28 and TRBJ1-5; D call uncertain. Per the germline V gene, CDR1 is MDHEN and CDR2 is SYDVKM. CDR3 length: 15 residues. V was cut by 2 bases and J by 2 bases, with 10 bases left in between. The CDR3 DNA follows: TGTGCCAGCAGTTTAAAGTTTGGTGGCAATCAGCCCCAGCATTTT. This codes for CASSLKFGGNQPQHF. Full variable domain (remainder filled in from reference TRBV28 and TRBJ1-5): DVKVTQSSRYLVKRTGEKVFLECVQDMDHENMFWYRQDPGLGLRLIYFSYDVKMKEKGDIPEGYSVSREKKERFSLILESASTNQTSMYLCASSLKFGGNQPQHFGDGTRLSIL.

The chain employs TRBV6-1 and TRBJ1-2; D is unresolved. The V gene's germline CDR1 is MNHNS and CDR2 SASEGT. Trimming pared 2 bases from V and 5 bases from J, leaving 12 bases between. The CDR3 spans 14 residues. CDR3 region: CASSELGVRYGYTF. The CDR3 DNA reads as TGTGCCAGCAGTGAACTGGGAGTTCGGTATGGCTACACCTTC.

This clone has just one count. The rearrangement links TRBV6-5 to TRBJ1-4, with D possibly matching TRBD1 (5 bases). Germline assignment: CDR1 MNHEY and CDR2 SVGAGI. Trimming removed 0 bases from V and 8 bases from J, with 13 bases in between. The CDR3 loop spans 15 amino acids. In DNA form, the CDR3 reads TGTGCCAGCAGTTACTCGGGACCGCAGACGGAAAAACTGTTTTTT. Encoded protein: CASSYSGPQTEKLFF.

The V and J genes are TRBV5-4 and TRBJ2-3; weak D call: TRBD1 (5 bases). CDR1 is SGHNT and CDR2 is YYREEE in the germline V gene (reference sequence). The CDR3 consists of 14 residues. V was pared by 4 bases and J by 2 bases, with 11 bases between. CDR3 DNA: TGTGCCAGCAGCACCGACAGTTACACAGATACGCAGTATTTT. Protein: CASSTDSYTDTQYF. Combining the CDR3 with reference TRBV5-4 and TRBJ2-3 gives the whole variable domain ETGVTQSPTHLIKTRGQQVTLRCSSQSGHNTVSWYQQALGQGPQFIFQYYREEENGRGNFPPRFSGLQFPNYSSELNVNALELDDSALYLCASSTDSYTDTQYFGPGTRLTVL.

The chain uses TRBV2 and TRBJ2-7, with 9 bases identical to TRBD2. Looked up from germline, CDR1 is SNHLY and CDR2 is FYNNEI. The CDR3 totals 15 residues. Trimming cost V 4 bases and J 4 bases; bases outside gene matches: 8. CDR3 DNA: TGTGCCAGCAGTGCGGCAGCGGGGGGCCGATACGAGCAGTACTTC. Translation gives CASSAAAGGRYEQYF.

This sequence joins TRBV11-2 and TRBJ2-2, with 10 bases lining up with TRBD2. J lost 1 base, V lost 8 bases, and 4 bases had no gene match. Germline-derived CDR1 and CDR2 are SGHAT and FQNNGV. The CDR3 length is 15 residues. CDR3 bases: TGTGCCAGCCCAGGGACTAGCGTGAACACCGGGGAGCTGTTTTTT. Residues: CASPGTSVNTGELFF.

The chain has TRBV27 and TRBJ1-2; D ambiguous. CDR3 size: 14 residues. V was clipped by 6 bases and J by 4 bases, with 15 bases between them. Looked up from germline, CDR1 is MNHEY and CDR2 is SMNVEV (reference sequence). The CDR3 region is CASRSTLQSYGYTF. CDR3 DNA: TGTGCCAGCAGAAGTACCCTTCAGTCCTATGGCTACACCTTC.

CDR3 amino acids: CASSQDHAGVNPNEQFF. DNA for the CDR3: TGCGCCAGCAGCCAAGATCACGCAGGGGTTAACCCCAATGAGCAGTTCTTC. V gene TRBV4-1 combines with J gene TRBJ2-1; tentatively, D is TRBD1 (6 bases). Germline CDR1 is MGHRA and CDR2 is YSYEKL. V was shortened by 0 bases and J by 6 bases, with 18 bases between the two germline ends. This CDR3 region has 17 residues.

The rearrangement joins TRBV2 to TRBJ1-1; D unclear. With 1 base removed from V and 0 bases from J, the gap between germline ends came to 3 bases. The CDR3 covers 13 residues. CDR1 and CDR2 from the germline V gene are SNHLY and FYNNEI. DNA of the CDR3: TGTGCCAGCAGTGAAGAGGTGAACACTGAAGCTTTCTTT. Amino acids: CASSEEVNTEAFF.

The gene calls are TRBV5-1 and TRBJ1-1; a possible D gene is TRBD1 (6 bases). V was cut by 0 bases and J by 0 bases, with 12 bases left in between. The V gene's germline CDR1 is SGHRS and CDR2 YFSETQ. The CDR3 is 16 residues long. The chain's CDR3 is CASSLDGTFMNTEAFF. The CDR3 DNA reads as TGCGCCAGCAGCTTGGATGGGACATTCATGAACACTGAAGCTTTCTTT.

The V gene is TRBV6-5, the J gene TRBJ1-6, with a weak D call TRBD1 (6 bases). Germline V gene lookup returns CDR1 MNHEY and CDR2 SVGAGI. This CDR3 comprises 13 residues. Deletions cut 8 bases from V and 8 bases from J, with 13 bases between. CDR3 sequence (DNA): TGTGCCAGCGGTCTTCGACAGGATTCACCCCTCCACTTT. Protein sequence: CASGLRQDSPLHF.

The J gene is TRBJ1-5, the V gene TRBV6-1; perhaps TRBD1 as D (6 bases). Between the trimmed V and J ends, which lost 5 bases and 4 bases, there was a span of 12 bases. CDR3 size: 14 residues. Germline CDR1 reads MNHNS; CDR2 reads SASEGT. CDR3 sequence: CASSSGQINQPQHF. CDR3 bases: TGTGCCAGCAGTTCAGGACAGATAAATCAGCCCCAGCATTTT.

The chain has TRBV7-3 and TRBJ2-3; D uncertain. This CDR3 comprises 13 residues. The V and J ends lost 0 bases and 4 bases respectively, with 5 bases between them. The germline CDR1 and CDR2 sequences are SGHTA and FQGTGA. The CDR3 nucleotides are TGTGCCAGCAGCTTAACGTTTTCAGATACGCAGTATTTT. Residues: CASSLTFSDTQYF.

The chain employs TRBV18 and TRBJ2-7; TRBD2 is a possible D gene (5 bases). Germline V gives CDR1 KGHSH, CDR2 LQKENI. This CDR3 is built from 13 residues. The ends were cut back, 5 bases at V and 13 bases at J, with 21 bases in the middle. The CDR3 loop reads CASSTADRARRYF. In nucleotides, the CDR3 is TGTGCCAGCTCAACAGCGGATAGGGCTAGAAGATACTTC.

The chain is built from TRBV5-1 and TRBJ2-1; the match to TRBD1 covers 7 bases. The CDR3 covers 15 residues. Germline CDR1 is SGHRS and CDR2 is YFSETQ. The junction had 9 bases not matched to a gene; V was cut back by 2 bases and J by 7 bases. As DNA, the CDR3 is TGCGCCAGCAGCTTTTCTGGGACAGAAGCTAATGAGCAGTTCTTC. It translates to CASSFSGTEANEQFF.

In this sample, this clone turned up once. The chain couples TRBV6-1 to TRBJ2-7; 8 positions agree with TRBD2. V dropped 1 base and J dropped 5; count of bases not matched to a gene: 4. Germline values: CDR1 MNHNS, CDR2 SASEGT. The CDR3 spans 14 residues. The CDR3 here is CASSEGTSFDEQYF. The CDR3 region has the DNA TGTGCCAGCAGTGAAGGGACTAGCTTCGACGAGCAGTACTTC.

The J gene is TRBJ1-5, the V gene TRBV4-2; D not resolved. Germline lookup yields CDR1 LGHNA and CDR2 YNFKEQ. This CDR3 is built from 15 residues. V shed 0 bases and J shed 5 bases, with 11 bases lying between them. Here the CDR3 DNA reads TGTGCCAGCAGCCAAGATGATGGAGAATATCAGCCCCAGCATTTT. Translated: CASSQDDGEYQPQHF.